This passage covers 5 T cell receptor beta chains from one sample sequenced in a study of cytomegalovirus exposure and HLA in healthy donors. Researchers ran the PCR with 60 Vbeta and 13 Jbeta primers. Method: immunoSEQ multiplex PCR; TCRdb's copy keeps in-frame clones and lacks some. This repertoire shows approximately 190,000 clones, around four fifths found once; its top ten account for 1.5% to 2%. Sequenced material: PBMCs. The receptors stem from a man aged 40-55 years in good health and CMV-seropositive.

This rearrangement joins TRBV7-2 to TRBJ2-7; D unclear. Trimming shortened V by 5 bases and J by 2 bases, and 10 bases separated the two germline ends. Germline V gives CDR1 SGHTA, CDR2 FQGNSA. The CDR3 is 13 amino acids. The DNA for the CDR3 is TGTGCCAGCAGCCGCGACCGGGCCTACGAGCAGTACTTC. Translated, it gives CASSRDRAYEQYF.

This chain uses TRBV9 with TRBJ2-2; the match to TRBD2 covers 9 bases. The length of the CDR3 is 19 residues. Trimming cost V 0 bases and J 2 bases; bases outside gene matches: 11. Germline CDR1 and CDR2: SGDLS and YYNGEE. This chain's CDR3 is CASSVAALAGPLNTGELFF. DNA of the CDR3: TGTGCCAGCAGCGTAGCTGCGCTAGCGGGACCCCTAAACACCGGGGAGCTGTTTTTT. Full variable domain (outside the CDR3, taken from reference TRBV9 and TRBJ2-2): DSGVTQTPKHLITATGQRVTLRCSPRSGDLSVYWYQQSLDQGLQFLIQYYNGEERAKGNILERFSAQQFPDLHSELNLSSLELGDSALYFCASSVAALAGPLNTGELFFGEGSRLTVL.

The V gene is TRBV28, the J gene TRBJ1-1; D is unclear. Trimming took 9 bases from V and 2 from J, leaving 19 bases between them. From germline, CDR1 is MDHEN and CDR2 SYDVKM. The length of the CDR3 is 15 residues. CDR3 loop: CASTSPATLNTEAFF. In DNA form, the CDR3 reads TGTGCCAGTACTTCTCCCGCCACACTAAACACTGAAGCTTTCTTT.

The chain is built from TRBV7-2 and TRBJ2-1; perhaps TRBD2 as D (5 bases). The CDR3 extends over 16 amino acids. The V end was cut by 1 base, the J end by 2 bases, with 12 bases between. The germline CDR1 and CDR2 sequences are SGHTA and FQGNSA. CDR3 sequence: CASSLGPAEAYNEQFF. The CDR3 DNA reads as TGTGCCAGCAGCTTAGGTCCAGCGGAGGCCTACAATGAGCAGTTCTTC.

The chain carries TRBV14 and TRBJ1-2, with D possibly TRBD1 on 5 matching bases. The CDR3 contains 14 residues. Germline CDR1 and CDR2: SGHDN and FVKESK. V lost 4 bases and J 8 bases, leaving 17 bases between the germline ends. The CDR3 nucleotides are TGTGCCAGCAGCCTCGGGACGCGGGATGGGGGCTACACCTTC. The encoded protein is CASSLGTRDGGYTF. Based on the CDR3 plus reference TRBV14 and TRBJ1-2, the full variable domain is EAGVTQFPSHSVIEKGQTVTLRCDPISGHDNLYWYRRVMGKEIKFLLHFVKESKQDESGMPNNRFLAERTGGTYSTLKVQPAELEDSGVYFCASSLGTRDGGYTFGSGTRLTVV.